This TCR beta chain derives from a study of neurological immune-mediated disorders. This clonotype was seen once. An end of the junction differs from the germline gene, which may be a read error. From 15-18 subjects, each sequencing run yielded over 170 million TCR-beta sequences. Via MiXCR, TCRdb re-called the 5' RACE reads, giving one row per CDR3 protein. The sample lists roughly 80,000 distinct CDR3 sequences; approximately 17% were seen once. CDR3 length: 14 residues. J is TRBJ1-5 and V is TRBV12-3 or TRBV12-4; no clear D. Material for sequencing was PBMCs. This TCR came from a woman aged 40-49 years in good health. CDR3 sequence: CVSSRVGSNQPQHF. DNA of the CDR3: TGTGTCAGCAGTCGGGTAGGGAGCAATCAGCCCCAGCATTTT.